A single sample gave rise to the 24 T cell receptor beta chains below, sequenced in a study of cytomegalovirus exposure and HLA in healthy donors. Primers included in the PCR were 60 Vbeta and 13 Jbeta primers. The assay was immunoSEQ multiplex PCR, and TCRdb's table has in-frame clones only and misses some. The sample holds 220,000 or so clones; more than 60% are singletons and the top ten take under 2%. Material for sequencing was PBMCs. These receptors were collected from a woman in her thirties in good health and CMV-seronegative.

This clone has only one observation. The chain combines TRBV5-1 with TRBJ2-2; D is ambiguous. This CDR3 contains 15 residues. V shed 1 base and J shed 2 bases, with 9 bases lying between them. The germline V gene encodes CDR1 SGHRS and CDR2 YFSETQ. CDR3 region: CASSLRSVNTGELFF. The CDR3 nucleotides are TGCGCCAGCAGCTTGAGGAGCGTTAACACCGGGGAGCTGTTTTTT.

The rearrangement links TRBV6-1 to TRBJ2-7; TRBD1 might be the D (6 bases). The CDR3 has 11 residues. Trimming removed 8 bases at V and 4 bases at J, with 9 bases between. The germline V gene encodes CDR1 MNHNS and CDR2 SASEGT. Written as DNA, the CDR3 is TGTGCCAGCGCTACAGGGTACGAGCAGTACTTC. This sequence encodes CASATGYEQYF.

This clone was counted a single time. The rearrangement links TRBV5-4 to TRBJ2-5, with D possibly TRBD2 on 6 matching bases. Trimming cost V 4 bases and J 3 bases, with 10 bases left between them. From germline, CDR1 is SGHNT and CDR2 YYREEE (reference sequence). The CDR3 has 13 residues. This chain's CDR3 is CASSGPGEETQYF. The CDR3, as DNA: TGTGCCAGCAGCGGGCCGGGGGAAGAGACCCAGTACTTC. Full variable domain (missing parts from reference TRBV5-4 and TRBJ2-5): ETGVTQSPTHLIKTRGQQVTLRCSSQSGHNTVSWYQQALGQGPQFIFQYYREEENGRGNFPPRFSGLQFPNYSSELNVNALELDDSALYLCASSGPGEETQYFGPGTRLLVL.

In DNA form, the CDR3 reads TGTGCCAGCAGGGCTGCGGGAAATTACAATGAGCAGTTCTTC. It encodes CASRAAGNYNEQFF. V gene TRBV2 combines with J gene TRBJ2-1, with D tentatively TRBD2 (6 bases). With 6 bases removed from V and 4 bases from J, the gap between germline ends came to 13 bases. Germline assignment: CDR1 SNHLY and CDR2 FYNNEI. The CDR3 contains 14 residues.

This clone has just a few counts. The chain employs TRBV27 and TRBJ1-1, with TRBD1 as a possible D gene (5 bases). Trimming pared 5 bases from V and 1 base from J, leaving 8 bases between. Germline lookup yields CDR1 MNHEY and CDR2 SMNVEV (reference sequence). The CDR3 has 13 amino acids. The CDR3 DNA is TGTGCCAGCAGTCCCCAGGGGAACACTGAAGCTTTCTTT. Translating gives CASSPQGNTEAFF.

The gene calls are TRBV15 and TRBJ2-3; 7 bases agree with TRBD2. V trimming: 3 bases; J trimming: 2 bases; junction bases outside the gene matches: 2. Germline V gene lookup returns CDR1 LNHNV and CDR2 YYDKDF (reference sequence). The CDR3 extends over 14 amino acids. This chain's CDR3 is CATSRRGYTDTQYF. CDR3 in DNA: TGTGCCACCAGCAGGCGGGGGTACACAGATACGCAGTATTTT.

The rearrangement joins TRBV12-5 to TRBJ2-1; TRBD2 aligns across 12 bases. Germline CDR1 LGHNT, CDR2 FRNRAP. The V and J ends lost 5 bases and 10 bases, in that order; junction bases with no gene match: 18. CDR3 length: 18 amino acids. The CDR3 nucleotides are TGTGCTAGTGGTATAATTAATGGACTAGCGGGATTTGCAGGGGAGCAGTTCTTC. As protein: CASGIINGLAGFAGEQFF.

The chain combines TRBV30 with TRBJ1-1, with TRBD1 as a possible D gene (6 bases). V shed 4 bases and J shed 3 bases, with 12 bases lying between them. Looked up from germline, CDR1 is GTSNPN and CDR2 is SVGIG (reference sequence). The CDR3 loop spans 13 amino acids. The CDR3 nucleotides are TGTGCCTGGACAGGGGATATGGACACTGAAGCTTTCTTT. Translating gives CAWTGDMDTEAFF.

CDR3 coding DNA: TGTGCCAGCAGCCTAGCGGGAGGGAACTACAATGAGCAGTTCTTC. This translates into CASSLAGGNYNEQFF. The chain uses TRBV4-2 and TRBJ2-1, with TRBD2 identical over 11 bases. In germline, CDR1 is LGHNA, CDR2 YNFKEQ. After removal of 4 bases from V and 3 bases from J, the junction contained 2 bases not matched to a gene. This CDR3 has 15 residues.

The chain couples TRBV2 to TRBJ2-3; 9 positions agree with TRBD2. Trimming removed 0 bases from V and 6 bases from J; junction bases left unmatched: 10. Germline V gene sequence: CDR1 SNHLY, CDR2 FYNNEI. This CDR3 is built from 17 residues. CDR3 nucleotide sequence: TGTGCCAGCAGTGAAGCAAGTATCAGGCTAGCGGGGGATACGCAGTATTTT. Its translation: CASSEASIRLAGDTQYF.

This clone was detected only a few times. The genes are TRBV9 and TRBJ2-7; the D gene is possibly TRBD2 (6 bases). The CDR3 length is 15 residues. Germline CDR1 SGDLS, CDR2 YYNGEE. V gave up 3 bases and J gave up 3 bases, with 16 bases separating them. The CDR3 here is CASSASWTGDYEQYF. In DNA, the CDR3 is TGTGCCAGCAGCGCATCTTGGACGGGGGACTACGAGCAGTACTTC.

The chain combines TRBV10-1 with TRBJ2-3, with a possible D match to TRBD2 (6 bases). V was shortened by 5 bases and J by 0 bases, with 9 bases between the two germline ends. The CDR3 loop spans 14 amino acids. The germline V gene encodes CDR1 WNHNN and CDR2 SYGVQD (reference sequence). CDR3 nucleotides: TGCGCCAGCAGTAGGAGCGGGAGCACAGATACGCAGTATTTT. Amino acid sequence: CASSRSGSTDTQYF.

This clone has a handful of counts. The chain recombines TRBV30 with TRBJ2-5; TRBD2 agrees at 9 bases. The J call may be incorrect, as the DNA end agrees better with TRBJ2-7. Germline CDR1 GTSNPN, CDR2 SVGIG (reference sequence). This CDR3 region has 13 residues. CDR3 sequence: CAWIASGNYEQYF. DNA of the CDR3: TGTGCCTGGATCGCTAGCGGGAACTACGAGCAGTACTTC.

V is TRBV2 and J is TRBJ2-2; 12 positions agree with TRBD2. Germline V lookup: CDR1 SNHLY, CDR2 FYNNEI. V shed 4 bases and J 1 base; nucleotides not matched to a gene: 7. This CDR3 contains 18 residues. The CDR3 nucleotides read TGTGCCAGCAGTGTGCCTAGCGGGAGGGTAATGAACACCGGGGAGCTGTTTTTT. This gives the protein CASSVPSGRVMNTGELFF.

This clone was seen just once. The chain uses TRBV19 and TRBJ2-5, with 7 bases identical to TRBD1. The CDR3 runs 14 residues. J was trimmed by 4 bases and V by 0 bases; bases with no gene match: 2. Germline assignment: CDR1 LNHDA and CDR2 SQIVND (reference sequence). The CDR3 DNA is TGTGCCAGTAGTATAGACAGGGGGTCAGAGACCCAGTACTTC. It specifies CASSIDRGSETQYF.

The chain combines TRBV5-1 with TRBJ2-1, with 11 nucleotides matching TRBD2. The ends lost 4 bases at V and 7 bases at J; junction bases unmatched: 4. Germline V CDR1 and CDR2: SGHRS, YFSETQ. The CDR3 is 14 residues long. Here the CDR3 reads CASSLSGGGNEQFF. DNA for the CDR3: TGCGCCAGCAGCCTTAGCGGGGGGGGGAATGAGCAGTTCTTC. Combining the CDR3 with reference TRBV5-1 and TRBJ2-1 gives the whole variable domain KAGVTQTPRYLIKTRGQQVTLSCSPISGHRSVSWYQQTPGQGLQFLFEYFSETQRNKGNFPGRFSGRQFSNSRSEMNVSTLELGDSALYLCASSLSGGGNEQFFGPGTRLTVL.

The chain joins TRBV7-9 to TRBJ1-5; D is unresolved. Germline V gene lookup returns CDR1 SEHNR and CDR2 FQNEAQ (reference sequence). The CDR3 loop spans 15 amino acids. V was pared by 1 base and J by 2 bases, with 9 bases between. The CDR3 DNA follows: TGTGCCAGCAGCTTAGGGTCCCAGGGCAATCAGCCCCAGCATTTT. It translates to CASSLGSQGNQPQHF.

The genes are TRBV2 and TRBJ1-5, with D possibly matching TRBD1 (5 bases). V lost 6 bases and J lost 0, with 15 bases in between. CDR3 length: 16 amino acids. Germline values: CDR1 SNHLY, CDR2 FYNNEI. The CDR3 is CASRRGLTDSNQPQHF. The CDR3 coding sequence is TGTGCCAGCAGGAGGGGACTGACCGATAGCAATCAGCCCCAGCATTTT.

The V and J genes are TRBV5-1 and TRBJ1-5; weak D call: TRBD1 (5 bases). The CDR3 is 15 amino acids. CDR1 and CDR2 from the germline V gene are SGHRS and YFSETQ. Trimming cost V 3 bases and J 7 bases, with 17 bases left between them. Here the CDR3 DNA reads TGCGCCAGCAGCTCCCAGCCGGGGGATTACCAGCCCCAGCATTTT. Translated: CASSSQPGDYQPQHF.

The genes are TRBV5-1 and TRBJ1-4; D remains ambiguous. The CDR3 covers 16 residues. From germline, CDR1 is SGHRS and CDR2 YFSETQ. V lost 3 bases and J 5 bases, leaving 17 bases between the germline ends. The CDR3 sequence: CASSSRSGQLNEKLFF. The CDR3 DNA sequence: TGCGCCAGCAGCTCTCGGTCGGGTCAGTTGAATGAAAAACTGTTTTTT.

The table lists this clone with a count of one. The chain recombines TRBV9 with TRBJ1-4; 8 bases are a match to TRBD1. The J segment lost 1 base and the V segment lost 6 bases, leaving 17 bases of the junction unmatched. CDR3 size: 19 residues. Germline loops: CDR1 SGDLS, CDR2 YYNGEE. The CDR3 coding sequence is TGTGCCAGCATCGATACGGACAGGGCTCCGACTTTAACTAATGAAAAACTGTTTTTT. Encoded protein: CASIDTDRAPTLTNEKLFF.

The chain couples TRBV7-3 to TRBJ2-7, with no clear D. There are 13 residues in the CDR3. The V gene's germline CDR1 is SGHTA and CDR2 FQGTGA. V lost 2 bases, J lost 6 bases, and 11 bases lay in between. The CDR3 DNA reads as TGTGCCAGCAGCTTACAGAGGAACGGCGAGCAGTACTTC. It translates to CASSLQRNGEQYF.

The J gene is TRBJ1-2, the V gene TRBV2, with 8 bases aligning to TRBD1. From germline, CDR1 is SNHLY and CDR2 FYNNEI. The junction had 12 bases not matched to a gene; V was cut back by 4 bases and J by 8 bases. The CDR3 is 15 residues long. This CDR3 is CASSVRRQGLEGYTF. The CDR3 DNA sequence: TGTGCCAGCAGTGTCCGACGACAGGGGCTGGAGGGCTACACCTTC.

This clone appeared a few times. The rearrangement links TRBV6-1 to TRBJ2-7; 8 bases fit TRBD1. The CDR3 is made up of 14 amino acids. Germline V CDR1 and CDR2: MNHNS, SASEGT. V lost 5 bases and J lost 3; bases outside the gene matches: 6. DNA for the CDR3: TGTGCCAGCAGTCCCGACAGGGGCCGCTACGAGCAGTACTTC. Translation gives CASSPDRGRYEQYF.